This T cell receptor beta chain stems from a study of cytomegalovirus exposure and HLA in healthy donors. General study points: Common viral pathogens seemed to be connected with several of the most significant clusters, according to a later analysis.

The CDR3 runs 15 residues. In germline, CDR1 is SGHDT, CDR2 YYEEEE. J was trimmed by 5 bases and V by 4 bases; bases with no gene match: 6. In regard to this clone: No antigen is known for it.

Use of 60 Vbeta and 13 Jbeta primers characterized the PCR. This table comes from immunoSEQ multiplex PCR, and its TCRdb copy is limited to in-frame clones, with some not included. The sample lists about 160,000 clones, around four fifths occurring once. Material: PBMCs. This chain joins TRBV5-6 and TRBJ1-5, with TRBD1 identical over 10 bases. The sequence was collected from a man aged 50 to 60 in good health and CMV-seropositive. CDR3 sequence (DNA): TGTGCCAGCAGCCCCGGGACAGGGGTATATCAGCCCCAGCATTTT. This encodes CASSPGTGVYQPQHF. Full variable domain (missing parts from reference TRBV5-6 and TRBJ1-5): DAGVTQSPTHLIKTRGQQVTLRCSPKSGHDTVSWYQQALGQGPQFIFQYYEEEERQRGNFPDRFSGHQFPNYSSELNVNALLLGDSALYLCASSPGTGVYQPQHFGDGTRLSIL.